This T cell receptor beta chain was documented in a study of cytomegalovirus exposure and HLA in healthy donors. Findings of the study overall: Later, an analysis showed that TCR beta chains associated with HLA were more clonally expanded than others that were equally common. In a later analysis, V- and J-gene trimming of beta chains associated with a DCLRE1C missense variant, replicated independently.

Vbeta (60) and Jbeta (13) primers were used in the PCR. TCRdb keeps only in-frame clones here, not all; method: immunoSEQ multiplex PCR. Among approximately 140,000 clones listed, approximately 80% were seen once. About this clone: Its target is unknown.

Material: PBMCs. This receptor was identified in a man aged 35-49 years in good health and CMV-seropositive.

As DNA, the CDR3 is TGCGCCAGCAGCTTGGATGGACAACCCACGGAGACCCAGTACTTC. Its translation: CASSLDGQPTETQYF. The rearrangement uses TRBV5-1 and TRBJ2-5; possible D gene TRBD1, 5 bases. The germline V gene has CDR1 SGHRS and CDR2 YFSETQ. The CDR3 runs to 15 residues. V was trimmed by 0 bases and J by 5 bases, leaving 14 bases between them.